These 17 T cell receptor beta chains came from one sample sequenced in a study of cytomegalovirus exposure and HLA in healthy donors. PCR was performed using 60 Vbeta and 13 Jbeta primers. Profiling relied on immunoSEQ multiplex PCR, and the TCRdb table lists in-frame clones only, not all of them. The sample holds roughly 77,000 clones, 65% to 70% seen once. Sample: PBMCs. The receptors shown here come from a woman aged 50 to 60 in good health and CMV-seropositive.

This clone was counted only a few times. The V call is TRBV4-1, the J call TRBJ2-7, with 8 bases that match TRBD1. CDR1 and CDR2 from the germline V gene are MGHRA and YSYEKL. J was trimmed by 3 bases and V by 1 base; bases with no gene match: 14. The CDR3 spans 18 residues. The chain's CDR3 is CASSQAVGSGGQGYEQYF. The CDR3 nucleotides read TGCGCCAGCAGCCAAGCCGTGGGCTCAGGAGGACAGGGCTACGAGCAGTACTTC.

The rearrangement joins TRBV6-5 to TRBJ2-2, with a weak D call TRBD1 (5 bases). CDR1 is MNHEY and CDR2 is SVGAGI in the germline V gene. CDR3 size: 14 residues. Trimming shortened V by 8 bases and J by 1 base, and 11 bases separated the two germline ends. CDR3 residues: CASRRQLNTGELFF. CDR3 in DNA: TGTGCCAGCCGGCGACAGCTGAACACCGGGGAGCTGTTTTTT.

The chain carries TRBV27 and TRBJ1-6; D gene uncertain. This CDR3 is 12 amino acids long. Between the trimmed V and J ends, which lost 6 bases and 7 bases, there was a span of 7 bases. Germline V gene data show CDR1 as MNHEY and CDR2 as SMNVEV (reference sequence). DNA for the CDR3: TGTGCCAGCAGGGAGCGGAATTCACCCCTCCACTTT. Translated: CASRERNSPLHF.

This clone was seen more than once but under ten times. The chain carries TRBV9 and TRBJ1-4, with 7 bases that match TRBD1. The ends lost 1 base at V and 11 bases at J; junction bases unmatched: 2. The germline CDR1 and CDR2 sequences are SGDLS and YYNGEE. The CDR3 covers 12 residues. The CDR3 DNA is TGTGCCAGCAGCGTATCGACAGGGAAACTGTTTTTT. Translation: CASSVSTGKLFF.

The V gene is TRBV19, the J gene TRBJ1-1; TRBD1 might be the D (5 bases). The CDR3 has 13 residues. V lost 3 bases to trimming and J lost 2 bases, with 7 bases between them. CDR1 is LNHDA and CDR2 is SQIVND in the germline V gene (reference sequence). DNA of the CDR3: TGTGCCAGTAGTATGACAGTTAACACTGAAGCTTTCTTT. This codes for CASSMTVNTEAFF.

This clone turned up a few times. The chain couples TRBV14 to TRBJ1-6, with D possibly being TRBD1 (5 bases). The CDR3 loop spans 13 amino acids. V was shortened by 0 bases and J by 15 bases, with 12 bases between the two germline ends. CDR1 is SGHDN, CDR2 FVKESK, per germline. CDR3 sequence (DNA): TGTGCCAGCAGCCAAGAGCAGGGTCGGGTCCTCCACTTT. Translated, it gives CASSQEQGRVLHF.

The gene calls are TRBV6-4 and TRBJ1-6; D unclear. The germline gives CDR1 MRHNA, CDR2 SNTAGT. Trimming cost V 2 bases and J 8 bases, with 10 bases left between them. The CDR3 covers 14 residues. The DNA of the CDR3 is TGTGCCAGCAGTGACCCGACTGGTGATTCACCCCTCCACTTT. It specifies CASSDPTGDSPLHF.

V is TRBV5-1 and J is TRBJ1-4; D is unresolved. V was trimmed by 5 bases and J by 11 bases, leaving 4 bases between them. This CDR3 contains 9 residues. Looked up from germline, CDR1 is SGHRS and CDR2 is YFSETQ. As DNA, the CDR3 is TGCGCCAGCAGTCCGAAACTGTTTTTT. As protein: CASSPKLFF.

V is TRBV9 and J is TRBJ1-1; maybe TRBD1 (6 bases). The length of the CDR3 is 14 residues. Trimming cost V 3 bases and J 4 bases, with 13 bases left between them. Germline V gene lookup returns CDR1 SGDLS and CDR2 YYNGEE. CDR3 sequence reads: CASSARGGITEAFF. The CDR3 bases are TGTGCCAGCAGCGCCAGGGGTGGAATCACTGAAGCTTTCTTT.

Here the CDR3 reads CASRSLGGRYQPQHF. DNA for the CDR3: TGTGCCAGCCGTTCCTTGGGGGGTAGGTATCAGCCCCAGCATTTT. The chain has TRBV28 and TRBJ1-5, with D possibly matching TRBD1 (5 bases). Per germline, CDR1 MDHEN and CDR2 SYDVKM. This CDR3 is built from 15 residues. The germline V and J ends were trimmed by 8 bases and 5 bases, with 19 bases remaining between them. The whole variable domain, filled in from reference TRBV28 and TRBJ1-5, reads DVKVTQSSRYLVKRTGEKVFLECVQDMDHENMFWYRQDPGLGLRLIYFSYDVKMKEKGDIPEGYSVSREKKERFSLILESASTNQTSMYLCASRSLGGRYQPQHFGDGTRLSIL.

The chain combines TRBV11-2 with TRBJ1-1, with 7 nucleotides matching TRBD1. Germline CDR1 reads SGHAT; CDR2 reads FQNNGV. Trimming took 1 base from V and 4 from J; bases not matched to a gene: 3. The CDR3 is made up of 14 amino acids. CDR3 residues: CASSLAQGGTEAFF. CDR3 DNA sequence: TGTGCCAGCAGCTTAGCTCAGGGGGGCACTGAAGCTTTCTTT.

J is TRBJ2-3 and V is TRBV7-6; 8 bases line up with TRBD1. Germline CDR1 reads SGHVS; CDR2 reads FNYEAQ. The CDR3 is 16 residues long. V lost 3 bases, J lost 5 bases, and 10 bases stayed unmatched. CDR3 loop: CASSFPKTGAEDTQYF. The CDR3 DNA reads TGTGCCAGCAGCTTTCCTAAGACAGGGGCCGAAGATACGCAGTATTTT.

The chain carries TRBV7-3 and TRBJ2-1, with TRBD1 identical over 9 bases. Trimming took 2 bases from V and 10 from J; bases not matched to a gene: 3. The CDR3 loop spans 13 amino acids. Germline V gene sequence: CDR1 SGHTA, CDR2 FQGTGA. CDR3 sequence (DNA): TGTGCCAGCAGCTTATCAGGGACAGGGGAGCAGTTCTTC. The encoded protein is CASSLSGTGEQFF.

This CDR3 reads CASRDRDMSYEQYF. The CDR3, as DNA: TGTGCCAGTAGGGACCGGGACATGTCCTACGAGCAGTACTTC. This chain joins TRBV19 and TRBJ2-7; D might be TRBD1 (6 bases). V was clipped by 6 bases and J by 1 base, with 13 bases between them. The V gene's germline CDR1 is LNHDA and CDR2 SQIVND (reference sequence). The CDR3 extends over 14 amino acids.

This clone was counted a single time. This chain connects TRBV5-6 to TRBJ1-2, with a possible D match to TRBD1 (6 bases). Germline lookup yields CDR1 SGHDT and CDR2 YYEEEE. The CDR3 is made up of 15 amino acids. Trimming removed 5 bases from V and 5 bases from J, with 19 bases in between. The CDR3 here is CASRLERGGKYGYTF. The CDR3 bases are TGTGCCAGCAGACTTGAAAGGGGGGGGAAGTATGGCTACACCTTC.

The chain employs TRBV11-2 and TRBJ1-4; D gene uncertain. Trimming took 2 bases from V and 0 from J, leaving 13 bases between them. The germline V gene has CDR1 SGHAT and CDR2 FQNNGV. This CDR3 has 17 amino acids. The chain's CDR3 is CASSLRYMEATNEKLFF. CDR3 nucleotide sequence: TGTGCCAGCAGCTTAAGGTATATGGAGGCAACTAATGAAAAACTGTTTTTT. The full variable domain, completed using reference TRBV11-2 and TRBJ1-4, is EAGVAQSPRYKIIEKRQSVAFWCNPISGHATLYWYQQILGQGPKLLIQFQNNGVVDDSQLPKDRFSAERLKGVDSTLKIQPAKLEDSAVYLCASSLRYMEATNEKLFFGSGTQLSVL.

This clone has only a few counts. The chain uses TRBV7-9 and TRBJ1-2, with 9 bases lining up with TRBD1. The CDR3 spans 14 residues. The V gene end was trimmed by 1 base and the J gene end by 6 bases; junction bases not matched to a gene: 3. Germline CDR1 is SEHNR and CDR2 is FQNEAQ (reference sequence). The CDR3: CASSLGGTGNGYTF. CDR3 bases: TGTGCCAGCAGCTTAGGGGGGACAGGGAATGGCTACACCTTC.